These 6 T cell receptor beta chains share one sample of origin, sequenced in a study of brain metastases from non-small cell lung cancer. TCRdb keeps only in-frame clones here, not all; method: immunoSEQ multiplex PCR. The table lists some 700 clones, roughly nine tenths of them singletons, with more than 4% in the top ten. The sample comprised tissue from a brain metastasis. The receptors were gathered from a donor at least 40 years old with non-small cell lung cancer.

The chain employs TRBV3-1 (or the pseudogene TRBV3-2) and TRBJ1-5; D is uncertain. The ends were cut back, 1 base at V and 2 bases at J, with 3 bases in the middle. This CDR3 is 13 amino acids long. The V gene's germline CDR1 is LGHDT and CDR2 YNNKEL (reference sequence). The DNA of the CDR3 is TGTGCCAGCAGCCAAGGGGGCAATCAGCCCCAGCATTTT. Residues: CASSQGGNQPQHF.

This chain links TRBV4-1 with TRBJ2-1; TRBD2 aligns across 9 bases. V was clipped by 0 bases and J by 4 bases; unmatched bases: 4. Germline CDR1 MGHRA, CDR2 YSYEKL. The CDR3 consists of 16 residues. This CDR3 reads CASSQESSGGYNEQFF. The CDR3 DNA sequence: TGCGCCAGCAGCCAAGAATCCAGCGGGGGGTACAATGAGCAGTTCTTC.

CDR3 sequence reads: CASSYPQGNPSYEQYF. In nucleotides, the CDR3 is TGTGCCAGCAGTTACCCGCAGGGGAACCCGTCCTACGAGCAGTACTTC. This sequence joins TRBV6-6 and TRBJ2-7; D may be TRBD1 (6 bases). V lost 2 bases and J 1 base, leaving 15 bases between the germline ends. Germline lookup yields CDR1 MNHNY and CDR2 SVGAGI (reference sequence). The CDR3 consists of 16 residues.

The rearrangement links TRBV15 to TRBJ2-3; weak D call: TRBD2 (6 bases). V was clipped by 1 base and J by 1 base, with 9 bases between them. The germline V gene has CDR1 LNHNV and CDR2 YYDKDF (reference sequence). The CDR3 spans 15 residues. The CDR3 reads CATSRGGTGTDTQYF. CDR3 coding DNA: TGTGCCACCAGCAGAGGAGGGACTGGCACAGATACGCAGTATTTT.

Concerning this clone: A read error may produce the germline difference seen at one junction end. The chain combines TRBV29-1 with TRBJ1-2; perhaps TRBD1 as D (6 bases). There are 11 residues in the CDR3. Germline CDR1 reads SQVTM; CDR2 reads ANQGSEA. As DNA, the CDR3 is TGCAACGTTGGATCACAGGGTGGCTACACCTTC. Protein sequence: CNVGSQGGYTF.

The chain links TRBV6-5 to TRBJ1-5; 8 bases agree with TRBD1. The CDR3 has 14 amino acids. The germline CDR1 and CDR2 sequences are MNHEY and SVGAGI. V shed 6 bases, J shed 6 bases, and the junction held 7 bases outside the gene matches. Here the CDR3 reads CASRSDRVGQPQHF. CDR3 bases: TGTGCCAGCAGGTCGGACAGGGTGGGTCAGCCCCAGCATTTT.